The T cell receptor (beta chain) under discussion was sequenced for a study of vaccination and CD4 T cells after COVID-19. Points from the study as a whole: Recorded median SARS-CoV-2-reactive clonotype numbers increased from approximately 21 to 38 without reaching significance.

There are 16 residues in the CDR3. V lost 3 bases to trimming and J lost 2 bases, with 13 bases between them. Germline-derived CDR1 and CDR2 are KGHDR and SFDVKD. Specified treatment: approximately nine-day PBMC culture with coronavirus spike peptide pools or control peptides (ViraFEST assay). Cells were cultured for approximately ten days, and then CD4+ T cells were isolated by negative selection. Notes on this clonotype: The antigen is not known.

The study sequenced cultured CD4+ T cell DNA using the Oncomine TCR Beta short-read assay. Genomic DNA was taken out of cultured CD4+ T cells by extraction. Each CDR3 protein is one row after TCRdb ran MiXCR on the PCR reads. This sample has about 12,000 distinct CDR3 sequences, with about a third found just once. The rearrangement links TRBV24-1 to TRBJ1-3; maybe TRBD1 (5 bases). The sequence derives from a human donor who received a COVID-19 vaccine. The sample here was CD4+ T cells from blood, cultured in vitro, taken before SARS-CoV-2 vaccination. CDR3 nucleotide sequence: TGTGCCACCAGTGATGGGGGGACGGGCACTGGAAACACCATATATTTT. Residues: CATSDGGTGTGNTIYF.